This T cell receptor beta chain came from a study of cytomegalovirus exposure and HLA in healthy donors. Whole-study results and caveats: It is likely that the observed cluster of highly shared sequence variants was a sequencing artifact. The study flagged approximately 180 TCR beta chains as cytomegalovirus-associated. In a later analysis, at a false discovery rate of 0.05, 16,951 TCR beta sequences matched HLA alleles.

Each of the donors was a healthy bone marrow donor. V dropped 0 bases and J dropped 6 bases, with 6 bases sitting between them. The CDR3 extends over 12 amino acids. Per germline, CDR1 SGHRS and CDR2 YFSETQ. PCR involved 60 Vbeta and 13 Jbeta primers. The protocol was immunoSEQ multiplex PCR, while the TCRdb copy is restricted to in-frame clones and leaves out a portion. Of 200,000 to 250,000 clones listed, approximately 80% are singletons. For this clone: Its antigen is not known.

Sample: PBMCs. The sequence was collected from a boy aged 2 to 10 in good health and CMV-seronegative. J is TRBJ1-2 and V is TRBV5-1; D ambiguous. The CDR3 spells CASSLDYDGYTF. The CDR3 bases are TGCGCCAGCAGCTTGGATTATGATGGCTACACCTTC.